These 8 T cell receptor beta chains were sequenced from one sample in a study of cytomegalovirus exposure and HLA in healthy donors. Both 60 Vbeta primers and 13 Jbeta primers went into the PCR. Method: immunoSEQ multiplex PCR; TCRdb's copy keeps in-frame clones and lacks some. The repertoire holds some 140,000 clones, with 76% as singletons. The sequenced sample consisted of PBMCs. All receptors come from a female donor in good health and CMV-seropositive.

The chain is built from TRBV30 and TRBJ1-1; the D gene is possibly TRBD1 (5 bases). V was clipped by 0 bases and J by 0 bases, with 8 bases between them. The CDR3 consists of 14 residues. Germline loops: CDR1 GTSNPN, CDR2 SVGIG (reference sequence). CDR3 coding DNA: TGTGCCTGGAGTGTGTTGACAGTGAACACTGAAGCTTTCTTT. Encoded protein: CAWSVLTVNTEAFF.

This chain joins TRBV5-4 and TRBJ1-1, with a weak D call TRBD1 (5 bases). CDR3 length: 15 amino acids. Germline V lookup: CDR1 SGHNT, CDR2 YYREEE (reference sequence). Trimming took off 4 bases at V and 0 bases at J, with 13 bases between the two ends. CDR3 protein: CASSAWTPLNTEAFF. The CDR3 DNA sequence: TGTGCCAGCAGCGCGTGGACACCTTTGAACACTGAAGCTTTCTTT.

This chain joins TRBV6-6 and TRBJ2-7; 11 bases agree with TRBD1. The CDR3 extends over 13 amino acids. Germline values: CDR1 MNHNY, CDR2 SVGAGI (reference sequence). With 6 bases clipped from V and 7 bases from J, the junction kept 5 bases outside the gene matches. The CDR3 reads CASSLGTGGEQYF. CDR3 DNA sequence: TGTGCCAGCAGCCTAGGGACAGGGGGTGAGCAGTACTTC.

This sequence joins TRBV2 and TRBJ2-7; 7 positions match TRBD1. Losses at the gene ends were 6 bases for V and 2 bases for J; bases not matched to a gene: 10. CDR1 is SNHLY, CDR2 FYNNEI, per germline. The CDR3 spans 15 residues. In DNA, the CDR3 is TGTGCCAGCAGGGTCTCATTAACAGGGGCCTACGAGCAGTACTTC. It is translated as CASRVSLTGAYEQYF.

This chain links TRBV6-1 with TRBJ1-5, with TRBD1 matching 7 bases. The germline gives CDR1 MNHNS, CDR2 SASEGT. V shed 6 bases and J 6 bases; nucleotides not matched to a gene: 11. CDR3 size: 15 residues. CDR3 coding DNA: TGTGCCAGCAGCGAGACAGGGACTGGAATTCAGCCCCAGCATTTT. This codes for CASSETGTGIQPQHF.

The gene calls are TRBV11-2 and TRBJ2-6; tentative D call: TRBD1 (5 bases). Germline lookup yields CDR1 SGHAT and CDR2 FQNNGV. Trimming pared 6 bases from V and 1 base from J, leaving 13 bases between. The CDR3 loop spans 16 amino acids. The CDR3 nucleotides are TGTGCCAGCAGACTCCAGGGTCGGTCTGGGGCCAACGTCCTGACTTTC. The encoded protein is CASRLQGRSGANVLTF.

The CDR3 is CASSRVSYNEQFF. Written as DNA, the CDR3 is TGTGCCAGTAGTCGGGTCAGCTACAATGAGCAGTTCTTC. The gene calls are TRBV19 and TRBJ2-1; D ambiguous. From germline, CDR1 is LNHDA and CDR2 SQIVND (reference sequence). The V end lost 5 bases, the J end lost 3 bases, and 8 bases lay between the germline ends. The CDR3 loop spans 13 amino acids.

This clone was picked up one time. CDR3 bases: TGTGCCAGCTCATCCGGACAGCAAACCTCTGGAAACACCATATATTTT. Its translation is CASSSGQQTSGNTIYF. The chain recombines TRBV18 with TRBJ1-3; a weak D match, TRBD1 (6 bases). Germline V gives CDR1 KGHSH, CDR2 LQKENI. V lost 5 bases, J lost 0 bases, and 14 bases lay in between. CDR3 length: 16 residues.